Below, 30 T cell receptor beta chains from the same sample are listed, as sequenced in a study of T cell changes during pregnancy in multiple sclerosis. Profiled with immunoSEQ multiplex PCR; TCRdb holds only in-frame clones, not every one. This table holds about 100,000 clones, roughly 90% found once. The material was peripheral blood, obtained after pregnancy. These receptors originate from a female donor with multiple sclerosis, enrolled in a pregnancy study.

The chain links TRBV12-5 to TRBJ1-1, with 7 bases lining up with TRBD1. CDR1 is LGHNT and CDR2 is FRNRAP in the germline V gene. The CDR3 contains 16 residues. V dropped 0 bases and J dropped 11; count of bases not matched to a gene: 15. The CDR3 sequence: CASGLVPDRETVSAFF. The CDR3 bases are TGTGCTAGTGGTTTGGTACCCGACAGGGAAACGGTAAGCGCTTTCTTT.

The CDR3: CSARVGYGYTF. CDR3 sequence (DNA): TGCAGTGCTAGAGTCGGGTATGGCTACACCTTC. J is TRBJ1-2 and V is TRBV20-1, with D unclear. Trimming took off 1 base at V and 5 bases at J, with 5 bases between the two ends. Germline V gene data show CDR1 as DFQATT and CDR2 as SNEGSKA (reference sequence). The CDR3 extends over 11 amino acids.

CDR3 sequence: CASSRRGSYNSPLHF. CDR3 nucleotide sequence: TGTGCCAGCAGTCGAAGGGGTTCCTATAATTCACCCCTCCACTTT. The chain links TRBV2 to TRBJ1-6, with D possibly matching TRBD1 (5 bases). Germline V gene sequence: CDR1 SNHLY, CDR2 FYNNEI. CDR3 length: 15 amino acids. The V and J ends lost 5 bases and 1 base respectively, with 9 bases between them.

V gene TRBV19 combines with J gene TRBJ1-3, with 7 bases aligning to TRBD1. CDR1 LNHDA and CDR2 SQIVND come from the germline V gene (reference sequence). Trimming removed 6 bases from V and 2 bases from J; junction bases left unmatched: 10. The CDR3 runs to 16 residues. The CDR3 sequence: CASSLPGQGAGNTIYF. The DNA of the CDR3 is TGTGCCAGTAGCCTCCCCGGGCAGGGGGCTGGAAACACCATATATTTT.

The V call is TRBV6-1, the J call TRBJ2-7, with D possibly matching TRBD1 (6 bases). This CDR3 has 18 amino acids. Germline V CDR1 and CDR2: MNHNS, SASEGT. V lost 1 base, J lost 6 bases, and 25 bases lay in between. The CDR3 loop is CASSEVVTGLGSKSEQYF. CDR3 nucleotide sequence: TGTGCCAGCAGTGAAGTAGTTACAGGGCTAGGGTCTAAAAGCGAGCAGTACTTC.

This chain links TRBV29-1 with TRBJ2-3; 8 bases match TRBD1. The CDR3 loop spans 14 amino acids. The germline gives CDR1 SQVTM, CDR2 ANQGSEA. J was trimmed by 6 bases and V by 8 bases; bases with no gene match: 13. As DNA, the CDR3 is TGCAGCCTTGCCGGGCCGGGACAGGAGGATACGCAGTATTTT. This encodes CSLAGPGQEDTQYF.

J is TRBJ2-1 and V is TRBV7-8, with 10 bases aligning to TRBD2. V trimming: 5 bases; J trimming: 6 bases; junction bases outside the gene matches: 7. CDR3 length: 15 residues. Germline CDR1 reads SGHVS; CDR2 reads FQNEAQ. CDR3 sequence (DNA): TGTGCCAGCAGCCAACCAGCGGGGGGGCCCAATGAGCAGTTCTTC. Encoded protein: CASSQPAGGPNEQFF.

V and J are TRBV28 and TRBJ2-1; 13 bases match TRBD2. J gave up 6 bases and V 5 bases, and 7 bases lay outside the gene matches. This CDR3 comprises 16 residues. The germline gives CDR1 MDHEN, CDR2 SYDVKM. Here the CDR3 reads CASSPRTSGRFNEQFF. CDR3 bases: TGTGCCAGCAGTCCACGGACTAGCGGGAGATTCAATGAGCAGTTCTTC.

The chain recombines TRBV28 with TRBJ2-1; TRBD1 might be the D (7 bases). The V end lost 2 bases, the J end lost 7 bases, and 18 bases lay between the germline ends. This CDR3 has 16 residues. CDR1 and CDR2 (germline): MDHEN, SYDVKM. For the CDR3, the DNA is TGTGCCAGCAGTTTAACCGGAGGGGGCCTAAGGAATGAGCAGTTCTTC. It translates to CASSLTGGGLRNEQFF.

CDR3 in DNA: TGTGCCAGCAGTTTGTATAGGTCCGACATGAACACTGAAGCTTTCTTT. It specifies CASSLYRSDMNTEAFF. V and J are TRBV28 and TRBJ1-1, with no clear D. Germline CDR1 is MDHEN and CDR2 is SYDVKM. The CDR3 is 16 residues long. V shed 3 bases and J shed 0 bases, with 14 bases lying between them.

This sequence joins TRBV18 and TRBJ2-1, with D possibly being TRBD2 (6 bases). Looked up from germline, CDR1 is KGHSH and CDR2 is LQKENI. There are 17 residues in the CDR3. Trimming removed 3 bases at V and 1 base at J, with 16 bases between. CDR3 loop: CASSPLPAGGSYNEQFF. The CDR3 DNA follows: TGTGCCAGCTCACCGCTCCCGGCCGGGGGTTCCTACAATGAGCAGTTCTTC.

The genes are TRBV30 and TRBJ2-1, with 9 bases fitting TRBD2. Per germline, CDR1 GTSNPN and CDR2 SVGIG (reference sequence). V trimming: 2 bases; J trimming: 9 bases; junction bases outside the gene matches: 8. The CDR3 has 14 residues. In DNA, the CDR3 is TGTGCCTGGAGTAATAGCGGGAGTCTCAGTGAGCAGTTCTTC. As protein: CAWSNSGSLSEQFF.

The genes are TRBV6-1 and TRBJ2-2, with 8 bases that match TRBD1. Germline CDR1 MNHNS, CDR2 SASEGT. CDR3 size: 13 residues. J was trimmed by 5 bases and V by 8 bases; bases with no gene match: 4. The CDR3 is CASDRGSTGELFF. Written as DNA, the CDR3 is TGTGCCAGCGACAGGGGATCAACCGGGGAGCTGTTTTTT.

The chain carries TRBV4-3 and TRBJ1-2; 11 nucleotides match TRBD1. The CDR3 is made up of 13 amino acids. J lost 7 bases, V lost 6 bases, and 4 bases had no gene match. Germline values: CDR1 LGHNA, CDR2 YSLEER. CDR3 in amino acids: CASSRTGGFGYTF. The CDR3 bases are TGCGCCAGCAGTAGGACAGGGGGCTTTGGCTACACCTTC.

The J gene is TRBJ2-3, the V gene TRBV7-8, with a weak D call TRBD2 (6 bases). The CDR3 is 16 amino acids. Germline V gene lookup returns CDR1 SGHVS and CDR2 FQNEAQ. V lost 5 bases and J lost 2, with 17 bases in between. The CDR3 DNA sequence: TGTGCCAGCAGCCCTATCGGACTATCGCCCACAGATACGCAGTATTTT. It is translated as CASSPIGLSPTDTQYF.

CDR3: CASSPLRGGLGGSEQYF. The CDR3 nucleotides read TGTGCCAGCAGCCCCCTGCGGGGTGGGCTCGGGGGGTCCGAGCAGTACTTC. This rearrangement joins TRBV28 to TRBJ2-7; 7 nucleotides align to TRBD2. The CDR3 totals 17 residues. Germline CDR1 is MDHEN and CDR2 is SYDVKM. V lost 6 bases to trimming and J lost 6 bases; unmatched junction nucleotides: 20.

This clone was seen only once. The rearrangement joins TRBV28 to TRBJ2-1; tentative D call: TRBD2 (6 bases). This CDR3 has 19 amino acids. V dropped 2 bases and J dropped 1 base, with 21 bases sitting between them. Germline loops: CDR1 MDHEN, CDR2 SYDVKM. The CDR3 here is CASSLRGTLSSVSYNEQFF. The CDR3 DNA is TGTGCCAGCAGTTTAAGAGGGACTCTATCGTCAGTTTCCTACAATGAGCAGTTCTTC.

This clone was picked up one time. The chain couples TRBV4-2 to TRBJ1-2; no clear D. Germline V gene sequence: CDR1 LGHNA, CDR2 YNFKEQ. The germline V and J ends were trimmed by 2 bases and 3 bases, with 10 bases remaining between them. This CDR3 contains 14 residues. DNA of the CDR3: TGTGCCAGCAGCCAATTTGCCACGGACTATGGCTACACCTTC. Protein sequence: CASSQFATDYGYTF.

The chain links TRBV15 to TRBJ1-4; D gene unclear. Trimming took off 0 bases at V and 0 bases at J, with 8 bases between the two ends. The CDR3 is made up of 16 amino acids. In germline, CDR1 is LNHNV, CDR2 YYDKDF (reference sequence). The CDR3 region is CATSRDRGSTNEKLFF. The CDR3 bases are TGTGCCACCAGCAGAGATCGGGGATCAACTAATGAAAAACTGTTTTTT. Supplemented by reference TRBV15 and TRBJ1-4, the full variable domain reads DAMVIQNPRYQVTQFGKPVTLSCSQTLNHNVMYWYQQKSSQAPKLLFHYYDKDFNNEADTPDNFQSRRPNTSFCFLDIRSPGLGDTAMYLCATSRDRGSTNEKLFFGSGTQLSVL.

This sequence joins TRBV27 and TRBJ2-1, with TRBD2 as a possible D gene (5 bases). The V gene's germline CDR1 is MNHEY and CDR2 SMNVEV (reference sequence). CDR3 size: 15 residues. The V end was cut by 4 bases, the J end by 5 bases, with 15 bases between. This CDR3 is CASSSLLVGNNEQFF. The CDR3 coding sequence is TGTGCCAGCAGTTCATTACTAGTGGGGAACAATGAGCAGTTCTTC.

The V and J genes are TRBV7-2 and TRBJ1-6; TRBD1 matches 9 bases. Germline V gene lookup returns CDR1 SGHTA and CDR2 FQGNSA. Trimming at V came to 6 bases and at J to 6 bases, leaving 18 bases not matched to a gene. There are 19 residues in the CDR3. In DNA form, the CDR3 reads TGTGCCAGCAGTCTAACGGGACAGGGCCTAAGCCGACCTAATTCACCCCTCCACTTT. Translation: CASSLTGQGLSRPNSPLHF.

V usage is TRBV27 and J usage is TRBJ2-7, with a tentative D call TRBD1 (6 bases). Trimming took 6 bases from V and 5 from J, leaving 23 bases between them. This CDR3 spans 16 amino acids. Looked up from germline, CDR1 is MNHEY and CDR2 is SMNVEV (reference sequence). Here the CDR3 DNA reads TGTGCCAGCAGCTACCGCCCTCGGCCAGGGGTCGACGAGCAGTACTTC. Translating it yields CASSYRPRPGVDEQYF.

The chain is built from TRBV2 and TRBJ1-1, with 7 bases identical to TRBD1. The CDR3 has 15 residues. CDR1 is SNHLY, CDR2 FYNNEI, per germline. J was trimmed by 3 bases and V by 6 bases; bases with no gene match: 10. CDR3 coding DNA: TGTGCCAGCAGACGACAGGGTTTGGAGTACACTGAAGCTTTCTTT. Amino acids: CASRRQGLEYTEAFF.

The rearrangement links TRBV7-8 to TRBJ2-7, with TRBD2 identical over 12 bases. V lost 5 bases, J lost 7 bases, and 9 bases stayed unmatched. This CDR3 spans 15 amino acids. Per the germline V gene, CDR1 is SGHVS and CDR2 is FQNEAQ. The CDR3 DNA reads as TGTGCCAGCAGCCTTACTAGCGGGGGGCCAGTAGAGCAGTACTTC. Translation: CASSLTSGGPVEQYF. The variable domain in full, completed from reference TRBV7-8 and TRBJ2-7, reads GAGVSQSPRYKVAKRGQDVALRCDPISGHVSLFWYQQALGQGPEFLTYFQNEAQLDKSGLPSDRFFAERPEGSVSTLKIQRTQQEDSAVYLCASSLTSGGPVEQYFGPGTRLTVT.

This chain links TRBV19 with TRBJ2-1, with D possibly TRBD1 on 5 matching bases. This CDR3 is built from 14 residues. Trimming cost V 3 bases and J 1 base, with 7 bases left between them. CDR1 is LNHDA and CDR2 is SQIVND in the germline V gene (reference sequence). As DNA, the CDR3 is TGTGCCAGTAGTATTCAGGGATCCTACAATGAGCAGTTCTTC. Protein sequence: CASSIQGSYNEQFF.

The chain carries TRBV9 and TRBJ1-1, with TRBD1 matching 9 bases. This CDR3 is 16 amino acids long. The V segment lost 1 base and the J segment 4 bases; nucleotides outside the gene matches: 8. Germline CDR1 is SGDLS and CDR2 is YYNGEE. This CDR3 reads CASSVNLETGGTEAFF. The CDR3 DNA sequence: TGTGCCAGCAGCGTAAACCTAGAGACAGGGGGCACTGAAGCTTTCTTT. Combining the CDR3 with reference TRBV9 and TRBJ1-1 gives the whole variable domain DSGVTQTPKHLITATGQRVTLRCSPRSGDLSVYWYQQSLDQGLQFLIQYYNGEERAKGNILERFSAQQFPDLHSELNLSSLELGDSALYFCASSVNLETGGTEAFFGQGTRLTVV.

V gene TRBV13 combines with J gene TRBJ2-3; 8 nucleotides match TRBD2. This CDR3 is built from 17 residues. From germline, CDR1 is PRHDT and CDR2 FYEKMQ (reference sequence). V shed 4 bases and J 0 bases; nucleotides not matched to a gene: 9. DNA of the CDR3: TGTGCCAGCAGCTCTCTTAGCGGGGCGTTCAGCACAGATACGCAGTATTTT. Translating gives CASSSLSGAFSTDTQYF. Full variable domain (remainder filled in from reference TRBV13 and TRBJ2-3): AAGVIQSPRHLIKEKRETATLKCYPIPRHDTVYWYQQGPGQDPQFLISFYEKMQSDKGSIPDRFSAQQFSDYHSELNMSSLELGDSALYFCASSSLSGAFSTDTQYFGPGTRLTVL.

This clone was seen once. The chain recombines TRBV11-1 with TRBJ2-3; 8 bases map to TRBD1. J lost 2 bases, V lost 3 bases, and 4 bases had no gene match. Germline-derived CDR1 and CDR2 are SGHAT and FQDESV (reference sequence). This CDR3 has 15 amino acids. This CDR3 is CASSFRGRVTDTQYF. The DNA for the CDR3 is TGTGCCAGCAGCTTCAGGGGGCGGGTCACAGATACGCAGTATTTT.

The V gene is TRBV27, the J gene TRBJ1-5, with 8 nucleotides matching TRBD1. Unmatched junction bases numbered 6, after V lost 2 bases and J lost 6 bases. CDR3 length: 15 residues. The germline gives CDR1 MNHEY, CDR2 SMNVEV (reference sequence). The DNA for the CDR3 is TGTGCCAGCAGTTTAACAGGGGGTAAGGGTCAGCCCCAGCATTTT. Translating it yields CASSLTGGKGQPQHF.

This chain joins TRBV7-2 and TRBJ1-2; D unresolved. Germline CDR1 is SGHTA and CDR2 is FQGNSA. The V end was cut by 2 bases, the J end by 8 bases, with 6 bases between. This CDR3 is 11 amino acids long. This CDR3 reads CASSLRGGYTF. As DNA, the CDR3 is TGTGCCAGCAGCTTAAGAGGCGGCTACACCTTC.